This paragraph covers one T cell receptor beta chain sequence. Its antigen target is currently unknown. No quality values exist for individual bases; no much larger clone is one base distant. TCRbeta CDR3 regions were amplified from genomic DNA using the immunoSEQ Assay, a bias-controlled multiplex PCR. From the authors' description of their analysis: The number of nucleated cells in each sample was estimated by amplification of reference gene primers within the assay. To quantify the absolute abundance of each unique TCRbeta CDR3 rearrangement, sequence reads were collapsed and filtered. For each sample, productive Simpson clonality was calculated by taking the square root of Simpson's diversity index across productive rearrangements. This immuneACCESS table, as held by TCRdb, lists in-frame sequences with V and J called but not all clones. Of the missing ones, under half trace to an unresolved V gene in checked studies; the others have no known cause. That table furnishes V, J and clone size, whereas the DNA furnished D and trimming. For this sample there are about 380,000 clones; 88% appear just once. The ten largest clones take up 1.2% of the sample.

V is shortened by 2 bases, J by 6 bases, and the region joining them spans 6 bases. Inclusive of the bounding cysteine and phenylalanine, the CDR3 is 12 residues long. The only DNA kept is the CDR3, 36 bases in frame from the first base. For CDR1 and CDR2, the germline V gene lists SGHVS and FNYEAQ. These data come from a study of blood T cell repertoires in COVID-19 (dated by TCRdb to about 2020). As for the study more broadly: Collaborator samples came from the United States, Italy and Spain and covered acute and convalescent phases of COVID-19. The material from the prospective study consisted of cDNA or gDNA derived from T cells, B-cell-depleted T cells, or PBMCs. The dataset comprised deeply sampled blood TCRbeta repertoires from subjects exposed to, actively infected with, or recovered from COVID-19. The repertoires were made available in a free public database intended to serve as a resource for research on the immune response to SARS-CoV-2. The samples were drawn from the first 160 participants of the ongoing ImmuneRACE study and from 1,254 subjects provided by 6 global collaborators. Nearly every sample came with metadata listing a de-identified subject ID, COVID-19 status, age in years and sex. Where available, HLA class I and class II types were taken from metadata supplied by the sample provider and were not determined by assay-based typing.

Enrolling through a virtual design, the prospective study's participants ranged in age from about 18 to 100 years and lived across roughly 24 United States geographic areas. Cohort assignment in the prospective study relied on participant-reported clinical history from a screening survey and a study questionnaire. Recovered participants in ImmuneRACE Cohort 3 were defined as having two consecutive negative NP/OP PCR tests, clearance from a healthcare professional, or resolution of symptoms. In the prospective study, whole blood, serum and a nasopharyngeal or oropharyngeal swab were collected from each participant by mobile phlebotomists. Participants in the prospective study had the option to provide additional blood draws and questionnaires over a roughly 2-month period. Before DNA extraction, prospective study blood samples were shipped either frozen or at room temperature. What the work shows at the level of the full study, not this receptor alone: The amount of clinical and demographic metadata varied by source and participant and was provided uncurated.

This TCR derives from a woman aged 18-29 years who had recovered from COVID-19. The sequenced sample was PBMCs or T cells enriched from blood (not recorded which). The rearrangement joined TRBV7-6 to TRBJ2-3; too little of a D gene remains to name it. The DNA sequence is TGTGCCAGCAGCTTACGGCGGGATACGCAGTATTTT. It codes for CASSLRRDTQYF. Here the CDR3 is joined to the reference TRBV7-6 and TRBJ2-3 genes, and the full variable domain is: GAGVSQSPRYKVTKRGQDVALRCDPISGHVSLYWYRQALGQGPEFLTYFNYEAQQDKSGLPNDRFSAERPEGSISTLTIQRTEQRDSAMYRCASSLRRDTQYFGPGTRLTVL.